One sample yielded the 30 T cell receptor beta chains listed below, sequenced in a study of shared clonotypes between healthy human individuals. Only in-frame clones appear in the TCRdb table, and some are missing; sequencing was by immunoSEQ multiplex PCR. The table shows over 150,000 clones, with about 68% occurring only once. The source material was memory CD4+ T cells sorted from blood. Indicated subset: CD45RA-negative fraction. Every receptor here comes from a man aged 25-45 years in good health.

The CDR3 loop is CASSSLNIQYF. The DNA for the CDR3 is TGTGCCAGCAGCTCGTTAAACATTCAGTACTTC. This chain uses TRBV7-9 with TRBJ2-4, with D unresolved. The CDR3 is 11 amino acids. Trimming left V 4 bases short and J 6 bases short, with 4 bases between. The germline gives CDR1 SEHNR, CDR2 FQNEAQ (reference sequence).

The chain has TRBV5-1 and TRBJ2-1; D unclear. The CDR3 totals 13 residues. V lost 1 base, J lost 3 bases, and 5 bases lay in between. The germline V gene has CDR1 SGHRS and CDR2 YFSETQ. CDR3 in DNA: TGCGCCAGCAGCTTGCAAGACTACAATGAGCAGTTCTTC. Protein sequence: CASSLQDYNEQFF. Full variable domain (rest looked up from reference TRBV5-1 and TRBJ2-1): KAGVTQTPRYLIKTRGQQVTLSCSPISGHRSVSWYQQTPGQGLQFLFEYFSETQRNKGNFPGRFSGRQFSNSRSEMNVSTLELGDSALYLCASSLQDYNEQFFGPGTRLTVL.

V usage is TRBV29-1 and J usage is TRBJ2-3; TRBD2 aligns across 14 bases. Germline lookup yields CDR1 SQVTM and CDR2 ANQGSEA. V dropped 6 bases and J dropped 5; count of bases not matched to a gene: 4. The CDR3 is 14 amino acids. Written as DNA, the CDR3 is TGCAGCGTCGGGACTAGCGGGAGAGAAGATACGCAGTATTTT. It specifies CSVGTSGREDTQYF.

The chain couples TRBV11-3 to TRBJ2-2, with D perhaps TRBD2 (6 bases). Per the germline V gene, CDR1 is SGHNT and CDR2 is YENEEA. The CDR3 has 16 amino acids. V was shortened by 1 base and J by 0 bases, with 9 bases between the two germline ends. In DNA, the CDR3 is TGTGCCAGCAGCTTAGGAGGGACTGCGAACACCGGGGAGCTGTTTTTT. Translation: CASSLGGTANTGELFF.

The V and J genes are TRBV5-5 and TRBJ1-1; D not certain. CDR3 size: 13 residues. V lost 6 bases, J lost 4 bases, and 13 bases lay in between. CDR1 is SGHKS and CDR2 is YYEKEE in the germline V gene (reference sequence). CDR3 in DNA: TGTGCCAGCACCCTTGATGGGGTCACTGAAGCTTTCTTT. Its protein product is CASTLDGVTEAFF.

The chain couples TRBV30 to TRBJ1-3; maybe TRBD1 (5 bases). The CDR3 extends over 17 amino acids. Deletions cut 0 bases from V and 0 bases from J, with 15 bases between. Germline V gene sequence: CDR1 GTSNPN, CDR2 SVGIG (reference sequence). The CDR3 protein is CAWSVWQRGFSGNTIYF. CDR3 sequence (DNA): TGTGCCTGGAGTGTATGGCAAAGGGGCTTCTCTGGAAACACCATATATTTT. The full variable domain, its missing parts supplied by reference TRBV30 and TRBJ1-3, is SQTIHQWPATLVQPVGSPLSLECTVEGTSNPNLYWYRQAAGRGLQLLFYSVGIGQISSEVPQNLSASRPQDRQFILSSKKLLLSDSGFYLCAWSVWQRGFSGNTIYFGEGSWLTVV.

This chain joins TRBV6-1 and TRBJ2-7, with 9 positions matching TRBD1. Germline CDR1 MNHNS, CDR2 SASEGT. The CDR3 is 12 amino acids. The trim removed 8 bases at V and 8 bases at J, leaving 7 bases unmatched. Here the CDR3 reads CASVWDRVKQYF. For the CDR3, the DNA is TGTGCCAGCGTATGGGACAGGGTCAAGCAGTACTTC.

The CDR3 loop reads CASSQPVAGGLSYNEQFF. CDR3 nucleotides: TGCGCCAGCAGCCAGCCCGTAGCGGGAGGCCTCTCCTACAATGAGCAGTTCTTC. The chain links TRBV5-1 to TRBJ2-1; 10 nucleotides align to TRBD2. CDR3 size: 18 residues. V trimming: 4 bases; J trimming: 0 bases; junction bases outside the gene matches: 10. The germline V gene has CDR1 SGHRS and CDR2 YFSETQ.

The chain combines TRBV6-5 with TRBJ2-1, with 7 bases fitting TRBD1. The CDR3 contains 15 residues. Trimming took 2 bases from V and 7 from J; bases not matched to a gene: 8. Per the germline V gene, CDR1 is MNHEY and CDR2 is SVGAGI. The DNA for the CDR3 is TGTGCCAGCAGTTACCAGGACAGGTATCGGAATGAGCAGTTCTTC. It codes for CASSYQDRYRNEQFF.

The V gene is TRBV28, the J gene TRBJ2-7; 9 bases line up with TRBD1. Germline V gene lookup returns CDR1 MDHEN and CDR2 SYDVKM. V gave up 5 bases and J gave up 1 base; unmatched junction bases: 6. The CDR3 totals 15 residues. The CDR3 protein is CASSKQGAKSYEQYF. In DNA form, the CDR3 reads TGTGCCAGCAGTAAACAGGGGGCGAAATCCTACGAGCAGTACTTC.

The gene calls are TRBV10-2 and TRBJ1-2, with D uncertain. CDR1 is WSHSY, CDR2 SAAADI, per germline. Trimming left V 0 bases short and J 4 bases short, with 3 bases between. The CDR3 runs to 12 residues. This CDR3 reads CASSESGYGYTF. The DNA for the CDR3 is TGCGCCAGCAGTGAGTCTGGCTATGGCTACACCTTC.

The rearrangement uses TRBV28 and TRBJ1-5; 8 bases line up with TRBD1. This CDR3 region has 16 residues. J gave up 1 base and V 3 bases, and 5 bases lay outside the gene matches. Germline CDR1 is MDHEN and CDR2 is SYDVKM. The CDR3 here is CASSFSGGGSNQPQHF. CDR3 DNA: TGTGCCAGCAGTTTTTCAGGGGGCGGAAGCAATCAGCCCCAGCATTTT.

The gene calls are TRBV7-9 and TRBJ1-1, with D hard to call. The germline V and J ends were trimmed by 0 bases and 8 bases, with 4 bases remaining between them. Germline V gene lookup returns CDR1 SEHNR and CDR2 FQNEAQ (reference sequence). The CDR3 is made up of 11 amino acids. CDR3 protein: CASSLALEAFF. In DNA form, the CDR3 reads TGTGCCAGCAGCTTAGCTCTGGAAGCTTTCTTT.

The V gene is TRBV7-9, the J gene TRBJ1-2; TRBD1 agrees at 8 bases. The CDR3 contains 13 residues. Germline CDR1 SEHNR, CDR2 FQNEAQ (reference sequence). The trim removed 5 bases at V and 5 bases at J, leaving 4 bases unmatched. This chain's CDR3 is CASSLTGGYGYTF. DNA for the CDR3: TGTGCCAGCAGCCTCACAGGGGGATATGGCTACACCTTC. Full variable domain (remainder filled in from reference TRBV7-9 and TRBJ1-2): DTGVSQNPRHKITKRGQNVTFRCDPISEHNRLYWYRQTLGQGPEFLTYFQNEAQLEKSRLLSDRFSAERPKGSFSTLEIQRTEQGDSAMYLCASSLTGGYGYTFGSGTRLTVV.

V and J are TRBV7-2 and TRBJ2-1; no clear D gene. The CDR3 covers 11 residues. CDR1 is SGHTA, CDR2 FQGNSA, per germline. With 5 bases removed from V and 6 bases from J, the gap between germline ends came to 5 bases. The CDR3 nucleotides are TGTGCCAGCAGCCAAAGCAATGAGCAGTTCTTC. Translation gives CASSQSNEQFF.

This clone appeared once. J is TRBJ2-7 and V is TRBV7-9; D remains ambiguous. CDR3 length equals 12 residues. Trimming pared 3 bases from V and 6 bases from J, leaving 9 bases between. From germline, CDR1 is SEHNR and CDR2 FQNEAQ (reference sequence). The CDR3 nucleotides read TGTGCCAGCAGCTTGGCCCTCGGCGAGCAGTACTTC. Its translation: CASSLALGEQYF.

This chain joins TRBV28 and TRBJ2-7, with 9 nucleotides matching TRBD1. The V and J ends lost 6 bases and 6 bases, in that order; junction bases with no gene match: 6. Germline CDR1 reads MDHEN; CDR2 reads SYDVKM. This CDR3 region has 13 residues. CDR3 bases: TGTGCCAGCAGCTCCGGACAGGGGACCGAGCAGTACTTC. Its protein product is CASSSGQGTEQYF. The entire variable domain, with the rest obtained from reference TRBV28 and TRBJ2-7, is as follows: DVKVTQSSRYLVKRTGEKVFLECVQDMDHENMFWYRQDPGLGLRLIYFSYDVKMKEKGDIPEGYSVSREKKERFSLILESASTNQTSMYLCASSSGQGTEQYFGPGTRLTVT.

J is TRBJ1-5 and V is TRBV10-3, with 11 positions matching TRBD1. The ends lost 6 bases at V and 2 bases at J; junction bases unmatched: 3. This CDR3 has 15 residues. CDR1 and CDR2 (germline): ENHRY, SYGVKD. CDR3 sequence reads: CAISGTGGGNQPQHF. Written as DNA, the CDR3 is TGTGCCATCAGCGGGACAGGGGGTGGCAATCAGCCCCAGCATTTT.

This clone occurred many times. The chain carries TRBV7-8 and TRBJ1-2, with a possible D match to TRBD1 (6 bases). This CDR3 has 13 residues. The V end lost 3 bases, the J end lost 8 bases, and 13 bases lay between the germline ends. Germline CDR1 SGHVS, CDR2 FQNEAQ. The CDR3 region is CASSFDRFQGYTF. In nucleotides, the CDR3 is TGTGCCAGCAGCTTCGACAGGTTTCAGGGCTACACCTTC.

The rearrangement links TRBV5-5 to TRBJ2-3; unclear D gene. The CDR3 is 13 residues long. Germline lookup yields CDR1 SGHKS and CDR2 YYEKEE (reference sequence). Trimming took off 4 bases at V and 6 bases at J, with 12 bases between the two ends. CDR3 sequence: CASSLGDGDTQYF. In nucleotides, the CDR3 is TGTGCCAGCAGCCTGGGTGACGGGGATACGCAGTATTTT.

The rearrangement uses TRBV2 and TRBJ2-1, with 9 bases matching TRBD1. The V gene end was trimmed by 7 bases and the J gene end by 6 bases; junction bases not matched to a gene: 16. The CDR3 has 17 residues. Germline V gene lookup returns CDR1 SNHLY and CDR2 FYNNEI. In DNA, the CDR3 is TGTGCCAGCAAGGAACAGGGGGCAGGGATTTTATTCAATGAGCAGTTCTTC. This gives the protein CASKEQGAGILFNEQFF.

The chain recombines TRBV11-3 with TRBJ2-3, with D possibly TRBD1 on 6 matching bases. This CDR3 has 14 residues. Deletions cut 11 bases from V and 6 bases from J, with 21 bases between. The V gene's germline CDR1 is SGHNT and CDR2 YENEEA. CDR3 DNA: TGTGCCTCTACAACGACAGGTATCTCCGATACGCAGTATTTT. The encoded protein is CASTTTGISDTQYF.

The chain combines TRBV5-1 with TRBJ2-2, with TRBD2 as a possible D gene (5 bases). The germline CDR1 and CDR2 sequences are SGHRS and YFSETQ. V lost 2 bases and J 3 bases, leaving 11 bases between the germline ends. The CDR3 sequence is 15 residues long. Here the CDR3 reads CASSFKGGDTGELFF. The DNA for the CDR3 is TGCGCCAGCAGCTTTAAAGGAGGAGACACCGGGGAGCTGTTTTTT.

The chain carries TRBV18 and TRBJ2-1, with D uncertain. From germline, CDR1 is KGHSH and CDR2 LQKENI. The CDR3 spans 12 residues. V was pared by 5 bases and J by 9 bases, with 11 bases between. The CDR3 coding sequence is TGTGCCAGCTCAAAGATCGATGGTGAGCAGTTCTTC. Its translation is CASSKIDGEQFF.

The chain employs TRBV7-8 and TRBJ2-7; D not resolved. This CDR3 contains 15 residues. Trimming shortened V by 1 base and J by 2 bases, and 12 bases separated the two germline ends. The germline gives CDR1 SGHVS, CDR2 FQNEAQ. This chain's CDR3 is CASSLVEAGTYEQYF. CDR3 coding DNA: TGTGCCAGCAGCTTAGTAGAGGCCGGAACCTACGAGCAGTACTTC.

The table lists this clone with a count of one. V is TRBV21-1 and J is TRBJ2-3; TRBD1, the table's D call, lacks a check against the DNA. TRBV21-1 is shown as a pseudogene. This CDR3 has 15 amino acids. The CDR3 region has the DNA TGTGCCAGCAGCACCCCAGGTGTGCGCACAGATACGCAGTATTTT. Its protein product is CASSTPGVRTDTQYF.

This chain links TRBV7-2 with TRBJ2-1; D call uncertain. The V end was cut by 5 bases, the J end by 9 bases, with 23 bases between. Per germline, CDR1 SGHTA and CDR2 FQGNSA. CDR3 length equals 16 residues. The chain's CDR3 is CASSVSVGDFGSEQFF. The CDR3 region has the DNA TGTGCCAGCAGCGTATCGGTAGGAGATTTCGGTTCTGAGCAGTTCTTC.

The chain uses TRBV7-3 and TRBJ1-1; D is ambiguous. Per the germline V gene, CDR1 is SGHTA and CDR2 is FQGTGA. V lost 2 bases, J lost 4 bases, and 14 bases lay in between. This CDR3 has 15 residues. The CDR3 DNA is TGTGCCAGCAGCTTAGAGGGCGGCGCGGTCACTGAAGCTTTCTTT. Its protein product is CASSLEGGAVTEAFF.

V is TRBV15 and J is TRBJ2-5, with D tentatively TRBD1 (5 bases). The germline V and J ends were trimmed by 0 bases and 3 bases, with 17 bases remaining between them. This CDR3 has 17 residues. CDR1 is LNHNV, CDR2 YYDKDF, per germline (reference sequence). CDR3: CATSRDRGSAREETQYF. The CDR3 DNA is TGTGCCACCAGCAGAGATAGGGGTTCCGCTAGAGAAGAGACCCAGTACTTC.

V and J are TRBV10-2 and TRBJ1-1, with D hard to call. The V end was cut by 5 bases, the J end by 3 bases, with 10 bases between. Germline V gives CDR1 WSHSY, CDR2 SAAADI. The CDR3 consists of 13 residues. The CDR3 loop is CASSQRRDTEAFF. CDR3 DNA: TGCGCCAGCAGTCAAAGACGGGACACTGAAGCTTTCTTT.